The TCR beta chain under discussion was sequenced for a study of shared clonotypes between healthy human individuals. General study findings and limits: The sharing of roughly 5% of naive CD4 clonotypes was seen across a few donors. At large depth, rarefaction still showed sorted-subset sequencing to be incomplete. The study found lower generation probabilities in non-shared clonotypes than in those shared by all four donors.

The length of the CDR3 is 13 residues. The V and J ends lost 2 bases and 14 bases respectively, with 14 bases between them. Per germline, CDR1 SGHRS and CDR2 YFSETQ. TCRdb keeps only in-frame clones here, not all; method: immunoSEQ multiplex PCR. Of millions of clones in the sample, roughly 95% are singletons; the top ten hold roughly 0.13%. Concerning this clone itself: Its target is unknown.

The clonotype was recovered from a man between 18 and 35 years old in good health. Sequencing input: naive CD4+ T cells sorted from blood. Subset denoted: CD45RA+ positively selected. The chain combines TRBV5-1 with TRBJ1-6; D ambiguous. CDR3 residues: CASSLSGLSTLHF. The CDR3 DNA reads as TGCGCCAGCAGCTTAAGCGGCCTTTCGACCCTCCACTTT.